What follows describes a single T cell receptor beta chain. Its cognate antigen has yet to be identified. No much larger clone is present one base from it, and per-base qualities are unavailable. The sample originates from a study of prognosis after radiotherapy for stage I lung cancer (dated by TCRdb to about 2021). Regarding the complete study: About 19 stage I NSCLC patients were enrolled in Nanjing, China, between early 2018 and 2019. Ages in the cohort of about a dozen men and more than five women ranged from about 50 to 90 years, with a median of 74. Concurrent therapy was not administered to any patient alongside SBRT. The study profiled peripheral blood TCR beta repertoires from stage I NSCLC patients before and after stereotactic body radiotherapy and related them to distant failure. On tumor histology, fewer than 15 patients had adenocarcinoma and several had squamous cell carcinoma. Distant metastases were developed by four of the 19 patients after SBRT, at a median of around seven months, whereas no significant progression was observed in the other 15 patients. Newly diagnosed primary stage I lung tumors occurred in roughly 14 patients, and oligometastatic NSCLC after surgical resection of the primary tumor occurred in a few. All patients were considered medically inoperable, owing to comorbidities in around eleven and refusal of surgery in over five. A total of roughly 38 blood samples from 20 or so patients were sequenced, with one sample obtained before and one obtained after SBRT for each patient. Image-guided IMRT or VMAT was used to deliver SBRT in 3 to 5 fractions at a biologically effective dose of at least 100 Gy. General findings and caveats noted by the study authors: Post-SBRT Shannon entropy and its change from baseline were lower in patients who developed distant metastases; baseline Shannon entropy was not associated with metastases. All reported P values were unadjusted for multiple comparisons. No determination of tumor specificity was made for expanded TCR clones. A decrease in unique TCR clone counts was observed after SBRT (median approximately 9,800 before versus several thousand after; Wilcoxon paired P=0.011). TRBV and TRBJ usage frequencies reportedly differed by metastasis status, in two V genes at baseline and in several V and two J genes after SBRT. The study was limited by the small cohort and short follow-up, and independent validation of the study findings is required.

Based on the germline V gene (reference sequence), the CDR1 and CDR2 sequences are SEHNR and FQNEAQ. The CDR3 numbers 15 residues from cysteine through phenylalanine. Only the CDR3 region is kept as DNA, spanning 45 bases read in frame from base 1. Between the V and J ends, shortened by 7 bases and 7 bases respectively, the junction contains 19 bases. Two rounds of multiplex PCR on genomic DNA were used to amplify the TCR beta CDR3 region. The first PCR round used primers specific to each TRBV and TRBJ gene, and the primer sequences were filed in Chinese patent CN105087789A. Universal primers were used in the second PCR round. The Roche High Pure PCR Template Preparation Kit was used to extract genomic DNA from the frozen PBMCs. An Illumina HiSeq 3000 was used to sequence the libraries paired-end with 151 bp reads. On the study's bioinformatics: Raw reads lacking the multiplex PCR primer sequences were removed with CutAdapt. PEAR was used to merge high-quality paired reads into contigs. By aligning each contig to reference sequences, MiXCR assigned the TRB V, D and J gene segments to that contig. To remove sequencing errors, CDR3 sequences were clustered according to base quality and sequence similarity. Diversity was measured as Shannon entropy normalized by the natural log of productive TCR sequence number. Clonality was defined as one minus Shannon entropy divided by the natural log of the number of unique clonotypes. Progression-free survival cut-offs for repertoire metrics were chosen using the Youden index of ROC curves, with analyses run in R 3.5.3. TCRdb reworked the public reads: Q25 trimming with fastp, MiXCR clone assembly, productive beta chains retained. Rows merge per CDR3 protein into single entries with the most common DNA and genes. V and J calls and clone size were set by TCRdb, not the authors. This sample gives roughly 24,000 distinct CDR3 sequences in total; around 43% of them show up just once. The biggest ten clones account for about 32% of the sample.

All patients had node-negative disease on CT and PET/CT, and none had a history of other malignancies or prior chemotherapy or radiotherapy. At each of the two time points, six milliliters of peripheral venous blood were collected into EDTA tubes. PBMCs were isolated by Ficoll-Paque Plus density-gradient centrifugation. Right after collection, samples were placed at -80 degrees C and kept there until analysis. The clonotype was recovered from a donor at least 50 years old with non-small cell lung cancer. Sequenced here: PBMCs, sampled before or after stereotactic body radiation therapy (not recorded which). The rearranged chain carries TRBV7-9 and TRBJ2-2, with the D segment identity uncertain. The nucleotides are TGTGCCAGCATCTCGATATGGTTGGTGAACGGGGAGCTGTTTTTT. Its protein is CASISIWLVNGELFF.